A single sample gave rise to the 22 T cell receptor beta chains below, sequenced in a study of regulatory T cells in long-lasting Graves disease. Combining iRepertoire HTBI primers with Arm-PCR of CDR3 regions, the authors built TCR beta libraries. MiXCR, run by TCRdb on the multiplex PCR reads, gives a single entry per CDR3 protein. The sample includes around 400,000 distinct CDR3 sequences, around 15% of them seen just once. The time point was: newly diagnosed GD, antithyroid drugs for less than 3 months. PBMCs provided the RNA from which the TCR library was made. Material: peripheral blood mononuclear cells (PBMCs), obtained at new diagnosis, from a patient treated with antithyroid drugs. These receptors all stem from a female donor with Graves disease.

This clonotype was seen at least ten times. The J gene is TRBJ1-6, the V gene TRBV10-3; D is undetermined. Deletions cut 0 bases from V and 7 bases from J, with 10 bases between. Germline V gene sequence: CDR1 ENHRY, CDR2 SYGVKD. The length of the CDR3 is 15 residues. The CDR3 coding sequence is TGTGCCATCAGTGAGTCGGTCCTGGGGAATTCACCCCTCCACTTT. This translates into CAISESVLGNSPLHF.

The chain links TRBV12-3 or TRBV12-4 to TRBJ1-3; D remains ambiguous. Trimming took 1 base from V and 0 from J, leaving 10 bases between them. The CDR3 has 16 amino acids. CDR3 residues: CASSLVAFSSGNTIYF. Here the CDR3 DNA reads TGTGCCAGCAGTTTAGTTGCCTTCAGCTCTGGAAACACCATATATTTT.

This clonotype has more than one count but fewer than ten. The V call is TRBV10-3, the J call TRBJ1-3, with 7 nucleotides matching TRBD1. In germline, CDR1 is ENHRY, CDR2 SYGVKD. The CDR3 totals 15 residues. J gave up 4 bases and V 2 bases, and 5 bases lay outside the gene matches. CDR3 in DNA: TGTGCCATCAGTGAGCGAGGGACAGCGGGAAACACCATATATTTT. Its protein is CAISERGTAGNTIYF.

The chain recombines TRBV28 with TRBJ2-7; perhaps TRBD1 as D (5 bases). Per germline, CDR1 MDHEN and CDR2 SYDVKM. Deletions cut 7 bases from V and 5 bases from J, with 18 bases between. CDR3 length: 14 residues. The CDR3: CASTSEAGPHEQYF. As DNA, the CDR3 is TGTGCCAGCACCTCAGAGGCAGGGCCCCACGAGCAGTACTTC.

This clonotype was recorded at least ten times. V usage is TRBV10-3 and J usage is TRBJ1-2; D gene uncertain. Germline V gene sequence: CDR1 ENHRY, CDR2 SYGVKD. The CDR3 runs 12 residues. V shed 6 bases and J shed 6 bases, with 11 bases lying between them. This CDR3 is CAISGSGDGYTF. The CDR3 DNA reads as TGTGCCATCAGCGGCAGCGGCGATGGCTACACCTTC.

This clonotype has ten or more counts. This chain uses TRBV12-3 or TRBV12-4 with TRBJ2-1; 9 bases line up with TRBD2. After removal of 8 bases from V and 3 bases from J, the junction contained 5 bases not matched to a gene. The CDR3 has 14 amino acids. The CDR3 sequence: CASLKRGVYNEQFF. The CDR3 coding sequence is TGTGCCAGCCTTAAGCGGGGGGTCTACAATGAGCAGTTCTTC.

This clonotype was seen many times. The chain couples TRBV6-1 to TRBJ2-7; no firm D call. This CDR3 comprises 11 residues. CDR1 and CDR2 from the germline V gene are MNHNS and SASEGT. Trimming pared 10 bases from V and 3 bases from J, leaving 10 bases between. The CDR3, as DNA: TGTGCCACCACTACCGGCTACGAGCAGTACTTC. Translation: CATTTGYEQYF.

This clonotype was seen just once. As DNA, the CDR3 is TGTGCCAGCAGCTTGGACTTGTGGCCACCCCCCGGAGGCAATGAGCAGTTCTTC. Translating gives CASSLDLWPPPGGNEQFF. This chain uses TRBV7-9 with TRBJ2-1; perhaps TRBD2 as D (5 bases). The CDR3 is 18 amino acids. The V end lost 3 bases, the J end lost 6 bases, and 24 bases lay between the germline ends. Germline V gene lookup returns CDR1 SEHNR and CDR2 FQNEAQ (reference sequence). Full variable domain (remainder filled in from reference TRBV7-9 and TRBJ2-1): DTGVSQNPRHKITKRGQNVTFRCDPISEHNRLYWYRQTLGQGPEFLTYFQNEAQLEKSRLLSDRFSAERPKGSFSTLEIQRTEQGDSAMYLCASSLDLWPPPGGNEQFFGPGTRLTVL.

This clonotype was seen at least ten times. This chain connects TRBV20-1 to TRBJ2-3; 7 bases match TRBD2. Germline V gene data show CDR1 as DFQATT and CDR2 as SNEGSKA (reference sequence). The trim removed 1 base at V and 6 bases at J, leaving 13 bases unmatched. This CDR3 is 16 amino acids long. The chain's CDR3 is CSARADSWTSFDTQYF. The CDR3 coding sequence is TGCAGTGCTAGAGCGGACTCTTGGACTAGTTTCGATACGCAGTATTTT.

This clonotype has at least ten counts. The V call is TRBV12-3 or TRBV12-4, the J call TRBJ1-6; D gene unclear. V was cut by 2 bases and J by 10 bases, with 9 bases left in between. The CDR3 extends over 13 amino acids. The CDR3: CASSLKFSSPLHF. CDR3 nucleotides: TGTGCCAGCAGTTTAAAATTTTCCTCACCCCTCCACTTT.

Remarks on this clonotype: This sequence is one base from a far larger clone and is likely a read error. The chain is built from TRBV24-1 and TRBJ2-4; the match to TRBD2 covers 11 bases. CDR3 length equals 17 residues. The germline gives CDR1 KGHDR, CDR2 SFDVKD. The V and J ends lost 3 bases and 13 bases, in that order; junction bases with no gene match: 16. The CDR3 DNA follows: TGTGCCACCAGTGATCGTCTAGCGGGAGGAACATACGCGCAGCAGTACTTC. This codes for CATSDRLAGGTYAQQYF.

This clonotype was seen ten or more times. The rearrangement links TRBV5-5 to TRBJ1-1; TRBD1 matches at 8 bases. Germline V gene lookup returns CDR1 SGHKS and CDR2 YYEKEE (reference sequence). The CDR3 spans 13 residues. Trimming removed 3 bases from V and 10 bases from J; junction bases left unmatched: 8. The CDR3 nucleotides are TGTGCCAGCAGCTCGCGACAGGGGAATAGAGCTTTCTTT. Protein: CASSSRQGNRAFF.

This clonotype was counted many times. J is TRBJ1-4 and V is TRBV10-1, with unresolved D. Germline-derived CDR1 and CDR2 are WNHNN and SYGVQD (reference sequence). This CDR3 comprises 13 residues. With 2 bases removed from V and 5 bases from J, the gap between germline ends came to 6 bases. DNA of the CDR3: TGCGCCAGCAGTGAGGGTAGGAATGAAAAACTGTTTTTT. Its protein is CASSEGRNEKLFF.

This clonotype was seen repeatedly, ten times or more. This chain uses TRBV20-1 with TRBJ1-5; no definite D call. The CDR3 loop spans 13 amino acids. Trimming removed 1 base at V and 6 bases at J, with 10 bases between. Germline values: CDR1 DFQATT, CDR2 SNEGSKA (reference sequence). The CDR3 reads CSARGARGQPQHF. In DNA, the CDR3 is TGCAGTGCTAGAGGGGCCCGGGGTCAGCCCCAGCATTTT.

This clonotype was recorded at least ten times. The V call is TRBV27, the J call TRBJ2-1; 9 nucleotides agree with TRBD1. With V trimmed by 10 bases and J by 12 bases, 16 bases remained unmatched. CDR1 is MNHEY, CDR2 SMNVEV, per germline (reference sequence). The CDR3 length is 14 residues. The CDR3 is CATMGGNRGPVQFF. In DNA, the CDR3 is TGTGCCACCATGGGTGGAAACAGGGGGCCTGTGCAGTTCTTC.

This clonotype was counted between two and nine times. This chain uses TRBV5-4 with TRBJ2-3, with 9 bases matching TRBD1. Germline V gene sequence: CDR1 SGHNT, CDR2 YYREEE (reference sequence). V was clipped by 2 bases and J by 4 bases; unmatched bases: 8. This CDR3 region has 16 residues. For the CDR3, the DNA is TGTGCCAGCAGCTTATTCAGGACAGGGGCGGCAGATACGCAGTATTTT. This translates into CASSLFRTGAADTQYF.

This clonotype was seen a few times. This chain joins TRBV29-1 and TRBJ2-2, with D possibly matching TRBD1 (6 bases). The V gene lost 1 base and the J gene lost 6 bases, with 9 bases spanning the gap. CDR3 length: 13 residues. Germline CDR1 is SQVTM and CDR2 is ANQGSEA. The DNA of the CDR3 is TGCAGCGTTGAAGGGTCAGGGGCCGGGGAGCTGTTTTTT. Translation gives CSVEGSGAGELFF.

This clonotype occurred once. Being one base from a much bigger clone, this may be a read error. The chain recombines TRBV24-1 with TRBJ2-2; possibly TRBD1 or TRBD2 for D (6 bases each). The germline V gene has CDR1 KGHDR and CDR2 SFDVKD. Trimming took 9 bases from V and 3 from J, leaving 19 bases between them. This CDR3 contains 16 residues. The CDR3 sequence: CATSAGHREDTGELFF. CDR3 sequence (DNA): TGTGCCACCTCCGCTGGACACAGGGAGGACACCGGGGAGCTGTTTTTT.

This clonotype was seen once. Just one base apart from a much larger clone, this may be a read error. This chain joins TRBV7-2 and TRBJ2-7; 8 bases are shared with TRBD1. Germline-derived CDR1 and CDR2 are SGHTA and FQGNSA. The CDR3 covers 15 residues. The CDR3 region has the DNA TGTGCCAGCAGCCAGGGGGCCGGAACCTACTACGGGCAGTACTTC. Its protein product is CASSQGAGTYYGQYF.

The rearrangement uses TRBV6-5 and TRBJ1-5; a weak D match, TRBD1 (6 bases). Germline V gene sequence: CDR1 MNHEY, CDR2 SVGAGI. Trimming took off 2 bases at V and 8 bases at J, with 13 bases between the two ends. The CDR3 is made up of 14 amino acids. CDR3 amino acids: CASSYRGGREPQHF. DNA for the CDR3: TGTGCCAGCAGTTACCGAGGGGGGAGGGAGCCCCAGCATTTT.

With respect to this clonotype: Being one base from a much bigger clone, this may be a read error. CDR3 DNA: TGTGCCAGCAGTTATTCGACCTACAGGGTCGTCGAGAACACTGAAGCTTTCTTT. Amino acid sequence: CASSYSTYRVVENTEAFF. The chain uses TRBV6-5 and TRBJ1-1; D perhaps matches TRBD1 (6 bases). V lost 3 bases to trimming and J lost 1 base, with 21 bases between them. This CDR3 is built from 18 residues. CDR1 and CDR2 (germline): MNHEY, SVGAGI.

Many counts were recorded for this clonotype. Here the CDR3 DNA reads TGTGCCAGCAGTCAGGGGACAATCGAGCAGTTCTTC. This gives the protein CASSQGTIEQFF. The chain employs TRBV12-3 or TRBV12-4 and TRBJ2-1, with D maybe TRBD1 (6 bases). V lost 5 bases and J 10 bases, leaving 12 bases between the germline ends. The CDR3 covers 12 residues.